This is a list of T cell receptor beta chains from one sample in a study of blood T cell repertoires in COVID-19. Sequencing was performed with immunoSEQ multiplex PCR; in TCRdb, only in-frame clones are kept and a portion is missing. The sample carries approximately 270,000 clones, around 89% recorded once. Sequenced sample: peripheral blood. These receptors originate from a man aged 25-40 years with acute or convalescent COVID-19. Each CDR3 is given with its conserved first and last residue. Fields, in order: D gene, CDR3 length, clone size, V gene, J gene, CDR3 DNA, CDR3 protein. D genes are given only for firm matches. Rows may omit the clone size; those that give it use once, few, many or a size class.

.,15,.,TRBV14,TRBJ1-2,TGTGCCAGCAGCCAAGGGTTAAAAGGTTTGGGCGGCTACACCTTC,CASSQGLKGLGGYTF
.,12,.,TRBV12-3/TRBV12-4,TRBJ1-2,TGTGCCAGTCTAGGGGATAGCTATGGCTACACCTTC,CASLGDSYGYTF
.,14,.,TRBV18,TRBJ2-7,TGTGCCAGCTCCCTAAGACAGAAGGTCGACGAGCAGTACTTC,CASSLRQKVDEQYF
.,13,.,TRBV2,TRBJ2-5,TGTGCCAGCGAGGCGAACTCCGGGGAGACCCAGTACTTC,CASEANSGETQYF
TRBD1,17,few,TRBV4-1,TRBJ2-7,TGCGCCAGCAGCCAGGACCACTCTGGGACAGGCTTGGTAGAGCAGTACTTC,CASSQDHSGTGLVEQYF
TRBD1,13,.,TRBV5-4,TRBJ2-5,TGTGCCAGCAGCCAGGGACAGTTAGAGACCCAGTACTTC,CASSQGQLETQYF
TRBD1,14,.,TRBV5-1,TRBJ1-2,TGCGCCAGCAGCTCCAGGGGGCCTGGCTATGGCTACACCTTC,CASSSRGPGYGYTF
.,12,.,TRBV28,TRBJ1-5,TGTGCCAGCAGTCAGGGGTCCCAGCCCCAGCATTTT,CASSQGSQPQHF
.,13,once,TRBV14,TRBJ1-1,TGTGCCAGCAGTCGAGGGAGGAACACTGAAGCTTTCTTT,CASSRGRNTEAFF
TRBD1,16,.,TRBV7-9,TRBJ2-1,TGTGCCAGCAGCCTACAAATTGGACAGGGGAGAAATGAGCAGTTCTTC,CASSLQIGQGRNEQFF
TRBD1,17,.,TRBV4-1,TRBJ1-4,TGCGCCAGCAGCCAAGCCGGGACAGGGATGTTTAATGAAAAACTGTTTTTT,CASSQAGTGMFNEKLFF
TRBD1,15,.,TRBV5-4,TRBJ2-7,TGTGCCAGCACCGGACCAGGACAGGTGGGGTACGAGCAGTACTTC,CASTGPGQVGYEQYF
.,16,.,TRBV3-1/TRBV3-2,TRBJ2-1,TGTGCCAGCAGCCAAGAGATTAGGGCGGACAACAATGAGCAGTTCTTC,CASSQEIRADNNEQFF
.,13,few,TRBV7-9,TRBJ2-1,TGTGCCAGCAGCCTGACGACGAGGAATGAGCAGTTCTTC,CASSLTTRNEQFF
TRBD1,18,.,TRBV5-1,TRBJ2-2,TGCGCCAGTAGTCCGGATGAATCGGGACAGGGCTTCACCGGGGAGCTGTTTTTT,CASSPDESGQGFTGELFF
.,14,.,TRBV6-5,TRBJ1-3,TGTGCCAGCAGGCCGTTAAGACAGGGAAACACCATATATTTT,CASRPLRQGNTIYF
TRBD1,16,.,TRBV5-1,TRBJ1-6,TGCGCCAGCAGCGCCGGACAGGGTTCCTATAATTCACCCCTCCACTTT,CASSAGQGSYNSPLHF
.,15,.,TRBV15,TRBJ1-1,TGTGCCACCAAACTAATGACAGCTCTTAGATCTGAAGCTTTCTTT,CATKLMTALRSEAFF
.,13,.,TRBV29-1,TRBJ2-5,TGCAGCCTAGTCAAAGGGGGGGGTGAGACCCAGTACTTC,CSLVKGGGETQYF
.,13,.,TRBV19,TRBJ1-6,TGTGCCAGTAGCCGTGAGTTCAATTCACCCCTCCACTTT,CASSREFNSPLHF
.,14,.,TRBV24-1,TRBJ2-7,TGTGCCACCAGCCAAGAAAGTCAAAAGACAGGGCAGTACTTC,CATSQESQKTGQYF
TRBD2,16,.,TRBV9,TRBJ2-1,TGTGCCAGCAGCGCGGCCGGAGCGGGACGGCACAATGAGCAGTTCTTC,CASSAAGAGRHNEQFF
.,14,.,TRBV19,TRBJ2-7,TGTGCCAGTAGTATTAGCGGCAGGAGGTACGAGCAGTACTTC,CASSISGRRYEQYF
TRBD2,16,once,TRBV28,TRBJ2-7,TGTGCCAGCAGTTTAGGATCGACTAGCGGGAGAGGAGAGCAGTACTTC,CASSLGSTSGRGEQYF
TRBD1,15,once,TRBV3-1/TRBV3-2,TRBJ1-1,TGTGCCAGCAGCCAAGACAGGGGGCGCAACACTGAAGCTTTCTTT,CASSQDRGRNTEAFF
.,15,.,TRBV28,TRBJ2-1,TGTGCCAGCAGTTTAGTGGGCAGCGGAAGTGGTGAGCAGTTCTTC,CASSLVGSGSGEQFF
.,22,once,TRBV28,TRBJ2-6,TGTGCCAGCAGCCCCCGGTCTGTTGGACACCTGTGGGGGGACTCTGGGGCCAACGTCCTGACTTTC,CASSPRSVGHLWGDSGANVLTF
.,14,once,TRBV30,TRBJ2-6,TGTGCCTGGAGTAATTTCTTCGGGGCCAACGTCCTGACTTTC,CAWSNFFGANVLTF
TRBD1,15,many,TRBV19,TRBJ1-5,TGTGCCAGTATAGGGACAGGGGGACACAATCAGCCCCAGCATTTT,CASIGTGGHNQPQHF
.,12,.,TRBV28,TRBJ1-2,TGTGCCAGCAGTTTAAGCCCCTGGGGCTACACCTTC,CASSLSPWGYTF